Each of the 30 T cell receptor beta chains below was sequenced from the same sample in a study of cytomegalovirus exposure and HLA in healthy donors. Amplification used 60 Vbeta primers and 13 Jbeta primers. Method: immunoSEQ multiplex PCR; TCRdb's copy keeps in-frame clones and lacks some. Of around 86,000 clones listed, about 80% are singletons. Sequencing used PBMCs. These receptors were obtained from a man in his fifties in good health and CMV-seropositive.

This sequence joins TRBV18 and TRBJ2-7; TRBD2 aligns across 9 bases. Looked up from germline, CDR1 is KGHSH and CDR2 is LQKENI. The CDR3 is 13 residues long. J gave up 2 bases and V 6 bases, and 2 bases lay outside the gene matches. The CDR3 DNA is TGTGCCAGCTCCGTAGCGGGGGCCTACGAGCAGTACTTC. This encodes CASSVAGAYEQYF.

In this sample, this clone turned up a few times. The chain carries TRBV4-1 and TRBJ2-7, with 10 bases matching TRBD1. This CDR3 spans 15 amino acids. Germline lookup yields CDR1 MGHRA and CDR2 YSYEKL. The V segment lost 1 base and the J segment 2 bases; nucleotides outside the gene matches: 2. The CDR3 sequence is CASSQGQGAPYEQYF. CDR3 DNA: TGCGCCAGCAGCCAAGGACAGGGGGCCCCCTACGAGCAGTACTTC.

The chain has TRBV7-9 and TRBJ1-5; 10 bases are a match to TRBD1. Germline CDR1 SEHNR, CDR2 FQNEAQ (reference sequence). V dropped 3 bases and J dropped 3; count of bases not matched to a gene: 2. This CDR3 is 15 amino acids long. The CDR3 sequence: CASSFGTGDNQPQHF. The CDR3 bases are TGTGCCAGCAGCTTCGGGACAGGGGACAATCAGCCCCAGCATTTT.

This clone was seen a handful of times. This rearrangement joins TRBV10-3 to TRBJ2-5; no definite D call. The V gene's germline CDR1 is ENHRY and CDR2 SYGVKD. Trimming stripped 2 bases from V and 4 bases from J, with 14 bases between. This CDR3 is built from 15 residues. The CDR3 loop reads CAISEGDDLRETQYF. The CDR3 DNA follows: TGTGCCATCAGTGAGGGAGACGACCTCAGAGAGACCCAGTACTTC.

This rearrangement joins TRBV25-1 to TRBJ2-7; unclear D gene. The CDR3 has 14 amino acids. CDR1 MGHDK and CDR2 SYGVNS come from the germline V gene. V was pared by 1 base and J by 4 bases, with 11 bases between. CDR3 region: CASSESGSLYEQYF. In nucleotides, the CDR3 is TGTGCCAGCAGTGAATCTGGCTCTTTATACGAGCAGTACTTC.

This sequence joins TRBV7-8 and TRBJ1-5, with D possibly TRBD1 on 6 matching bases. Germline loops: CDR1 SGHVS, CDR2 FQNEAQ. This CDR3 comprises 14 residues. V gave up 5 bases and J gave up 3 bases, with 11 bases separating them. CDR3 nucleotides: TGTGCCAGCAGCGCCACAGGGACCAATCAGCCCCAGCATTTT. Its protein is CASSATGTNQPQHF. Variable domain in full (rest from reference TRBV7-8 and TRBJ1-5): GAGVSQSPRYKVAKRGQDVALRCDPISGHVSLFWYQQALGQGPEFLTYFQNEAQLDKSGLPSDRFFAERPEGSVSTLKIQRTQQEDSAVYLCASSATGTNQPQHFGDGTRLSIL.

The chain has TRBV6-1 and TRBJ1-5, with D unresolved. Germline V gives CDR1 MNHNS, CDR2 SASEGT. The CDR3 sequence is 11 residues long. With 1 base removed from V and 11 bases from J, the gap between germline ends came to 6 bases. The CDR3 region has the DNA TGTGCCAGCAGTGAAGGCGGGGCCCAGCATTTT. This encodes CASSEGGAQHF.

There are a few counts of this clone. This chain uses TRBV6-5 with TRBJ1-1; 11 bases are a match to TRBD1. CDR3 length: 14 residues. Germline values: CDR1 MNHEY, CDR2 SVGAGI. V was clipped by 6 bases and J by 7 bases; unmatched bases: 7. The CDR3 loop is CASSGQGAGFEAFF. As DNA, the CDR3 is TGTGCCAGCAGCGGACAGGGGGCAGGGTTTGAAGCTTTCTTT.

This sequence joins TRBV30 and TRBJ2-4; a possible D gene is TRBD1 (5 bases). CDR1 GTSNPN and CDR2 SVGIG come from the germline V gene (reference sequence). The CDR3 has 16 residues. Trimming removed 0 bases from V and 10 bases from J, with 22 bases in between. CDR3 residues: CAWSVPQGRTSPIQYF. CDR3 sequence (DNA): TGTGCCTGGAGTGTACCCCAGGGTAGGACGTCGCCTATTCAGTACTTC.

This clone was seen only once. The chain joins TRBV9 to TRBJ1-2; D possibly corresponds to TRBD1 (5 bases). The CDR3 is made up of 14 amino acids. V was shortened by 4 bases and J by 3 bases, with 13 bases between the two germline ends. CDR1 and CDR2 (germline): SGDLS, YYNGEE. The CDR3 region is CASSPGQVHYGYTF. CDR3 in DNA: TGTGCCAGCAGCCCAGGACAAGTCCACTATGGCTACACCTTC. The variable domain in full, with the rest retrieved from reference TRBV9 and TRBJ1-2, is DSGVTQTPKHLITATGQRVTLRCSPRSGDLSVYWYQQSLDQGLQFLIQYYNGEERAKGNILERFSAQQFPDLHSELNLSSLELGDSALYFCASSPGQVHYGYTFGSGTRLTVV.

This clone was seen a few times. The J gene is TRBJ2-6, the V gene TRBV7-3; 14 bases fit TRBD2. This CDR3 contains 20 residues. Germline trimming cut 4 bases from V and 4 bases from J; bases unmatched to any gene: 12. CDR1 and CDR2 (germline): SGHTA, FQGTGA. The CDR3, as DNA: TGTGCCAGCAGCTCGAGACTAGCGGGAGGGGGCGGGTCCGGGGCCAACGTCCTGACTTTC. Encoded protein: CASSSRLAGGGGSGANVLTF.

V and J are TRBV7-3 and TRBJ2-3; no clear D. The CDR3 loop spans 15 amino acids. CDR1 SGHTA and CDR2 FQGTGA come from the germline V gene. V shed 2 bases and J shed 0 bases, with 9 bases lying between them. CDR3 DNA sequence: TGTGCCAGCAGCTTAGGTAGTACTAGCACAGATACGCAGTATTTT. Protein sequence: CASSLGSTSTDTQYF.

This chain uses TRBV6-5 with TRBJ1-1; D remains ambiguous. This CDR3 is 12 amino acids long. Germline loops: CDR1 MNHEY, CDR2 SVGAGI. V lost 4 bases, J lost 5 bases, and 8 bases lay in between. The CDR3 coding sequence is TGTGCCAGCAGTTTGGGGAGAACTGAAGCTTTCTTT. It yields the protein CASSLGRTEAFF.

The rearrangement joins TRBV4-1 to TRBJ1-5; 7 bases align to TRBD1. The CDR3 consists of 16 residues. In germline, CDR1 is MGHRA, CDR2 YSYEKL. V shed 0 bases, J shed 4 bases, and the junction held 6 bases outside the gene matches. The CDR3 sequence is CASSQEEGAMNQPQHF. The CDR3 DNA is TGCGCCAGCAGCCAAGAGGAGGGGGCTATGAATCAGCCCCAGCATTTT.

This rearrangement joins TRBV13 to TRBJ2-3, with 16 nucleotides matching TRBD2. V lost 6 bases to trimming and J lost 4 bases; unmatched junction nucleotides: 10. This CDR3 comprises 18 residues. Germline V gene lookup returns CDR1 PRHDT and CDR2 FYEKMQ (reference sequence). This CDR3 is CASRPGLAGGPGPDTQYF. For the CDR3, the DNA is TGTGCCAGCAGACCGGGACTAGCGGGAGGGCCAGGGCCAGATACGCAGTATTTT.

The J gene is TRBJ2-1, the V gene TRBV11-3, with a possible D match to TRBD2 (6 bases). The germline CDR1 and CDR2 sequences are SGHNT and YENEEA. Trimming stripped 5 bases from V and 12 bases from J, with 23 bases between. This CDR3 comprises 15 residues. The chain's CDR3 is CASSPRLGAIMGQFF. The CDR3 nucleotides read TGTGCCAGCAGCCCAAGACTAGGGGCTATAATGGGGCAGTTCTTC.

This clone was counted a single time. The V and J genes are TRBV18 and TRBJ1-4, with 7 bases fitting TRBD1. Germline assignment: CDR1 KGHSH and CDR2 LQKENI. There are 15 residues in the CDR3. The V segment lost 1 base and the J segment 4 bases; nucleotides outside the gene matches: 3. The CDR3 is CASSPQGAGNEKLFF. CDR3 bases: TGTGCCAGCTCACCACAGGGGGCTGGTAATGAAAAACTGTTTTTT. Based on the CDR3 plus reference TRBV18 and TRBJ1-4, the full variable domain is NAGVMQNPRHLVRRRGQEARLRCSPMKGHSHVYWYRQLPEEGLKFMVYLQKENIIDESGMPKERFSAEFPKEGPSILRIQQVVRGDSAAYFCASSPQGAGNEKLFFGSGTQLSVL.

V gene TRBV7-2 combines with J gene TRBJ1-1, with D perhaps TRBD1 (5 bases). Looked up from germline, CDR1 is SGHTA and CDR2 is FQGNSA. The CDR3 runs 14 residues. Deletions cut 1 base from V and 5 bases from J, with 11 bases between. The CDR3 here is CASSLVKGRTEAFF. The CDR3 bases are TGTGCCAGCAGCTTAGTTAAGGGGCGGACTGAAGCTTTCTTT.

The count of this clone is one. The V call is TRBV6-5, the J call TRBJ2-3; the match to TRBD1 covers 7 bases. The J segment lost 7 bases and the V segment lost 4 bases, leaving 2 bases of the junction unmatched. The germline V gene encodes CDR1 MNHEY and CDR2 SVGAGI. The CDR3 loop spans 12 amino acids. CDR3 amino acids: CASSWDRNTQYF. CDR3 in DNA: TGTGCCAGCAGTTGGGACAGAAATACGCAGTATTTT.

The CDR3 loop reads CASSQEWGFEQFF. In nucleotides, the CDR3 is TGTGCCAGCAGCCAAGAGTGGGGCTTTGAGCAGTTCTTC. The chain links TRBV14 to TRBJ2-1; D may be TRBD1 (5 bases). CDR1 is SGHDN, CDR2 FVKESK, per germline. V lost 0 bases and J lost 9, with 9 bases in between. This CDR3 spans 13 amino acids. Full variable domain (remainder filled in from reference TRBV14 and TRBJ2-1): EAGVTQFPSHSVIEKGQTVTLRCDPISGHDNLYWYRRVMGKEIKFLLHFVKESKQDESGMPNNRFLAERTGGTYSTLKVQPAELEDSGVYFCASSQEWGFEQFFGPGTRLTVL.

The genes are TRBV4-1 and TRBJ1-1, with D maybe TRBD1 (5 bases). Between the trimmed V and J ends, which lost 3 bases and 1 base, there was a span of 15 bases. The CDR3 contains 16 residues. Germline values: CDR1 MGHRA, CDR2 YSYEKL. The CDR3 spells CASSQTAGGANTEAFF. As DNA, the CDR3 is TGCGCCAGCAGCCAGACTGCCGGCGGGGCGAACACTGAAGCTTTCTTT.

The rearrangement uses TRBV11-2 and TRBJ2-3, with 12 bases lining up with TRBD2. The CDR3 has 16 amino acids. J was trimmed by 3 bases and V by 5 bases; bases with no gene match: 6. Germline CDR1 is SGHAT and CDR2 is FQNNGV. The CDR3 DNA reads TGTGCCAGCAGCACCCGGACTAGCGGGAATACAGATACGCAGTATTTT. This sequence encodes CASSTRTSGNTDTQYF.

The chain is built from TRBV7-2 and TRBJ1-1, with TRBD1 identical over 7 bases. This CDR3 has 13 residues. Germline CDR1 reads SGHTA; CDR2 reads FQGNSA. V lost 4 bases and J lost 6; bases outside the gene matches: 5. The CDR3 DNA follows: TGTGCCAGCAGCTCGGAGGGGACAGCTGAAGCTTTCTTT. Amino acid sequence: CASSSEGTAEAFF.

The chain has TRBV23-1 and TRBJ2-7; the match to TRBD2 covers 9 bases. Being an ORF, TRBV23-1 has a function that is uncertain. This CDR3 is built from 15 residues. J lost 2 bases, V lost 4 bases, and 6 bases had no gene match. The CDR3 spells CASSLGGGRAYEQYF. As DNA, the CDR3 is TGCGCCAGCAGTCTCGGGGGCGGGAGGGCCTACGAGCAGTACTTC.

In DNA form, the CDR3 reads TGTGCCAGCAGTTTACAGGGCGGCAACGAGCAGTACTTC. It specifies CASSLQGGNEQYF. The genes are TRBV27 and TRBJ2-7; D possibly corresponds to TRBD1 (5 bases). The V gene lost 2 bases and the J gene lost 5 bases, with 10 bases spanning the gap. The CDR3 is made up of 13 amino acids. CDR1 MNHEY and CDR2 SMNVEV come from the germline V gene (reference sequence).

The chain recombines TRBV6-5 with TRBJ1-3; D unresolved. The CDR3 loop spans 14 amino acids. CDR1 is MNHEY and CDR2 is SVGAGI in the germline V gene. V dropped 6 bases and J dropped 1 base, with 10 bases sitting between them. Here the CDR3 DNA reads TGTGCCAGCAGCCCAAGCGGTTCTGGAAACACCATATATTTT. Its translation: CASSPSGSGNTIYF.

V usage is TRBV30 and J usage is TRBJ2-2; a possible D gene is TRBD2 (6 bases). V shed 3 bases and J shed 5 bases, with 19 bases lying between them. Per the germline V gene, CDR1 is GTSNPN and CDR2 is SVGIG (reference sequence). The CDR3 length is 16 residues. Here the CDR3 reads CAWRSLGEVRTGELFF. The CDR3 DNA is TGTGCCTGGAGGTCCTTGGGGGAGGTTAGGACCGGGGAGCTGTTTTTT.

This clone was counted between two and nine times. V and J are TRBV9 and TRBJ2-1; 7 bases match TRBD2. The CDR3 has 16 residues. With 0 bases clipped from V and 2 bases from J, the junction kept 5 bases outside the gene matches. The V gene's germline CDR1 is SGDLS and CDR2 YYNGEE. CDR3 nucleotide sequence: TGTGCCAGCAGCGTAGCGGCTAGCGGAGCCTACAATGAGCAGTTCTTC. Amino acid sequence: CASSVAASGAYNEQFF. Supplemented by reference TRBV9 and TRBJ2-1, the full variable domain reads DSGVTQTPKHLITATGQRVTLRCSPRSGDLSVYWYQQSLDQGLQFLIQYYNGEERAKGNILERFSAQQFPDLHSELNLSSLELGDSALYFCASSVAASGAYNEQFFGPGTRLTVL.

This clone was observed once. The chain carries TRBV7-2 and TRBJ1-1; possibly TRBD1 for D (6 bases). The V end lost 7 bases, the J end lost 1 base, and 16 bases lay between the germline ends. Germline loops: CDR1 SGHTA, CDR2 FQGNSA. This CDR3 comprises 15 residues. This chain's CDR3 is CASTQRGGSNTEAFF. In nucleotides, the CDR3 is TGTGCCAGCACCCAGAGGGGGGGATCGAACACTGAAGCTTTCTTT. The full variable domain, completed using reference TRBV7-2 and TRBJ1-1, is GAGVSQSPSNKVTEKGKDVELRCDPISGHTALYWYRQSLGQGLEFLIYFQGNSAPDKSGLPSDRFSAERTGGSVSTLTIQRTQQEDSAVYLCASTQRGGSNTEAFFGQGTRLTVV.

This chain links TRBV5-6 with TRBJ2-7; a weak D match, TRBD2 (6 bases). CDR3 length: 18 residues. Germline V CDR1 and CDR2: SGHDT, YYEEEE. The V end lost 4 bases, the J end lost 2 bases, and 25 bases lay between the germline ends. The CDR3 protein is CASSPDPFGGSRPYEQYF. For the CDR3, the DNA is TGTGCCAGCAGCCCAGACCCGTTCGGGGGTTCTAGACCCTACGAGCAGTACTTC.